The TCR beta chain under discussion was sequenced for a study of blood T cell repertoires in COVID-19. Study as a whole: Both acute and convalescent COVID-19 samples were obtained from the United States, Italy and Spain. The analysed material was cDNA or gDNA that came from T cells, B-cell-depleted T cells, or PBMCs.

Trimming took off 7 bases at V and 13 bases at J, with 18 bases between the two ends. CDR3 length equals 13 residues. Germline CDR1 is SGHRS and CDR2 is YFSETQ. Repertoires were generated with immunoSEQ multiplex PCR, while TCRdb's copy carries only in-frame clones and drops some. The data show tens of thousands of clones, approximately 80% seen once. The origin of this receptor is a human donor in a cohort sampled during active COVID-19. V usage is TRBV5-1 and J usage is TRBJ2-6; maybe TRBD2 (6 bases). Material for sequencing was peripheral blood. The CDR3 DNA follows: TGCGCCAGCGGACAACTCCCGGAGGGGGTCCTGACTTTC. As protein: CASGQLPEGVLTF. The variable domain in full, with the rest retrieved from reference TRBV5-1 and TRBJ2-6, is KAGVTQTPRYLIKTRGQQVTLSCSPISGHRSVSWYQQTPGQGLQFLFEYFSETQRNKGNFPGRFSGRQFSNSRSEMNVSTLELGDSALYLCASGQLPEGVLTFGAGSRLTVL.